The next 4 T cell receptor beta chains were all read from a single sample in a study of Graves' ophthalmopathy and Graves' hyperthyroidism (dated by TCRdb to 2017 to 2018). The sequencing machine was an Illumina HiSeq 2000. For repertoire sequencing, the TCR beta CDR3 regions were amplified from RNA transcripts. The first round of RT-PCR was done with HTBI primers and the Qiagen OneStep RT-PCR kit, and was followed by a second round of multiplex PCR, then size selection and purification. TCRdb ran its own pipeline on the public reads, namely fastp trimming at Q25 and MiXCR clone calling, and kept in-frame beta chains. Each CDR3 protein gets just one entry, which takes the most common genes and DNA from the rows behind it. This sample is represented by hundreds of thousands of distinct CDR3 sequences; roughly an eighth of them were singletons. The ten largest clonotypes hold over 8% of the sample.

The sequenced sample consisted of blood. The receptors originated from a woman younger than 45 with Graves' ophthalmopathy. Donor details come from another sample of the same person, matched by shared clones.

In this sample, this clonotype turned up many times. V usage is TRBV5-6 and J usage is TRBJ1-2; TRBD1 might be the D (5 bases). The CDR3 extends over 13 amino acids. Germline V gene lookup returns CDR1 SGHDT and CDR2 YYEEEE. Trimming cost V 0 bases and J 8 bases, with 11 bases left between them. The CDR3 region has the DNA TGTGCCAGCAGCTTGGGGGGGTTGCGAGGCTACACCTTC. It encodes CASSLGGLRGYTF.

The rearrangement uses TRBV5-6 and TRBJ1-6; 7 positions agree with TRBD1. Looked up from germline, CDR1 is SGHDT and CDR2 is YYEEEE. Unmatched junction bases numbered 4, after V lost 0 bases and J lost 7 bases. CDR3 length: 15 amino acids. CDR3 sequence (DNA): TGTGCCAGCAGCTTGGGGGGGACAGAGAATTCACCCCTCCACTTT. It translates to CASSLGGTENSPLHF.

This clonotype was seen repeatedly, ten times or more. A read error may explain this, as a much larger clone is one base away. The chain joins TRBV28 to TRBJ2-7, with 12 bases aligning to TRBD2. From germline, CDR1 is MDHEN and CDR2 SYDVKM. The CDR3 is 16 residues long. The CDR3 nucleotides are TGTGCCAGCAGTCTTCCCACTAGCGGGGGGACCTACGAGCAGTGCTTC. Protein sequence: CASSLPTSGGTYEQCF. The full variable domain, completed using reference TRBV28 and TRBJ2-7, is DVKVTQSSRYLVKRTGEKVFLECVQDMDHENMFWYRQDPGLGLRLIYFSYDVKMKEKGDIPEGYSVSREKKERFSLILESASTNQTSMYLCASSLPTSGGTYEQCFGPGTRLTVT.

This clonotype was recorded many times. The chain couples TRBV6-2 or TRBV6-3 to TRBJ2-7; 9 bases line up with TRBD2. J lost 0 bases, V lost 10 bases, and 4 bases had no gene match. Germline CDR1 and CDR2: MNHEY and SVGEGT. The CDR3 is 13 amino acids. CDR3 region: CATKREASYEQYF. CDR3 DNA: TGTGCCACTAAGCGGGAGGCCTCCTACGAGCAGTACTTC.